Below are 23 T cell receptor beta chains sequenced from a single sample in a study of ipilimumab plus nivolumab after autologous stem cell transplantation. Using immunoSEQ multiplex PCR, the repertoire was profiled, and TCRdb retains in-frame clones only, with some absent. The sample lists 8,000 to 13,000 clones, about 81% occurring once. The sample consisted of PBMCs, taken in a trial of ipilimumab plus nivolumab as post-transplant consolidation. The receptors were sampled from a male donor with diffuse large B-cell lymphoma.

The chain uses TRBV19 and TRBJ2-1; 11 bases match TRBD2. The V gene end was trimmed by 5 bases and the J gene end by 4 bases; junction bases not matched to a gene: 4. This CDR3 contains 15 residues. Germline V CDR1 and CDR2: LNHDA, SQIVND (reference sequence). The DNA of the CDR3 is TGTGCCAGTAGTCCTAGCGGGGGGCCTTACAATGAGCAGTTCTTC. Its protein is CASSPSGGPYNEQFF. Full variable domain (rest looked up from reference TRBV19 and TRBJ2-1): DGGITQSPKYLFRKEGQNVTLSCEQNLNHDAMYWYRQDPGQGLRLIYYSQIVNDFQKGDIAEGYSVSREKKESFPLTVTSAQKNPTAFYLCASSPSGGPYNEQFFGPGTRLTVL.

The J gene is TRBJ1-3, the V gene TRBV7-2, with D possibly matching TRBD1 (5 bases). The CDR3 loop spans 12 amino acids. V was shortened by 2 bases and J by 11 bases, with 10 bases between the two germline ends. Germline V lookup: CDR1 SGHTA, CDR2 FQGNSA. CDR3 coding DNA: TGTGCCAGCAGCTTACGCGGGGGTCCCATATATTTT. Translating it yields CASSLRGGPIYF.

This chain uses TRBV6-5 with TRBJ1-2; TRBD1 is a possible D gene (6 bases). The germline V gene has CDR1 MNHEY and CDR2 SVGAGI. The V end lost 7 bases, the J end lost 4 bases, and 16 bases lay between the germline ends. The CDR3 runs 14 residues. The CDR3 nucleotides are TGTGCCAGCACCTTCAGGGGAAGGGGCTATGGCTACACCTTC. As protein: CASTFRGRGYGYTF.

The chain recombines TRBV27 with TRBJ2-1; possible D gene TRBD2, 6 bases. Germline-derived CDR1 and CDR2 are MNHEY and SMNVEV (reference sequence). This CDR3 has 12 residues. Trimming shortened V by 5 bases and J by 9 bases, and 11 bases separated the two germline ends. DNA for the CDR3: TGTGCCAGCAGTCGAAAGGGAGGTGAGCAGTTCTTC. As protein: CASSRKGGEQFF.

The J gene is TRBJ2-5, the V gene TRBV5-8; tentative D call: TRBD2 (7 bases). CDR3 size: 14 residues. Trimming removed 2 bases at V and 1 base at J, with 9 bases between. Germline V gene lookup returns CDR1 SGHTS and CDR2 YDEGEE. The CDR3 nucleotides are TGTGCCAGCAGCTTCGGGGGGCCCCAAGAGACCCAGTACTTC. Translation gives CASSFGGPQETQYF.

This clone was picked up one time. The rearrangement uses TRBV27 and TRBJ1-2; no reliable D call. The CDR3 spans 15 residues. The germline V gene has CDR1 MNHEY and CDR2 SMNVEV (reference sequence). V was trimmed by 8 bases and J by 1 base, leaving 17 bases between them. DNA for the CDR3: TGTGCCAGCCGAAGGGCCGGAGGCCTTAACTATGGCTACACCTTC. It encodes CASRRAGGLNYGYTF.

This clone is termed medium-sized (0.01 to 0.1%). V and J are TRBV27 and TRBJ1-6; 10 bases match TRBD1. The CDR3 is made up of 15 amino acids. V was clipped by 6 bases and J by 10 bases; unmatched bases: 9. Germline V gene lookup returns CDR1 MNHEY and CDR2 SMNVEV (reference sequence). The CDR3 sequence is CASSRGTGVRSPLHF. The CDR3 DNA follows: TGTGCCAGCAGCCGAGGGACAGGGGTTCGGTCACCCCTCCACTTT.

The chain uses TRBV5-1 and TRBJ2-5; the D call may be TRBD1 or TRBD2 (7 bases each). Trimming removed 3 bases at V and 5 bases at J, with 14 bases between. CDR1 and CDR2 from the germline V gene are SGHRS and YFSETQ. The length of the CDR3 is 14 residues. The CDR3 DNA is TGCGCCAGCAGCTCTCAGGGGGGGAGGGAGACCCAGTACTTC. It specifies CASSSQGGRETQYF.

The table lists this clone with a few counts. V usage is TRBV2 and J usage is TRBJ1-5; a possible D gene is TRBD1 (5 bases). This CDR3 has 16 amino acids. From germline, CDR1 is SNHLY and CDR2 FYNNEI. Trimming left V 1 base short and J 0 bases short, with 10 bases between. The chain's CDR3 is CASSEVGGYSNQPQHF. CDR3 coding DNA: TGTGCCAGCAGTGAAGTTGGGGGTTATAGCAATCAGCCCCAGCATTTT.

The chain has TRBV27 and TRBJ2-3; 10 positions match TRBD1. In germline, CDR1 is MNHEY, CDR2 SMNVEV (reference sequence). V was pared by 2 bases and J by 0 bases, with 8 bases of the junction left unmatched. CDR3 length: 18 residues. CDR3 residues: CASSLVGQGTSSTDTQYF. As DNA, the CDR3 is TGTGCCAGCAGTTTAGTGGGACAGGGGACATCTAGCACAGATACGCAGTATTTT.

The rearrangement joins TRBV19 to TRBJ1-6, with 8 positions matching TRBD1. CDR1 LNHDA and CDR2 SQIVND come from the germline V gene (reference sequence). The trim removed 6 bases at V and 7 bases at J, leaving 5 bases unmatched. This CDR3 spans 14 amino acids. Here the CDR3 DNA reads TGTGCCAGTAGAGACAGGGGTCGGAATTCACCCCTCCACTTT. Protein: CASRDRGRNSPLHF. The full variable domain, with the rest looked up from reference TRBV19 and TRBJ1-6, is DGGITQSPKYLFRKEGQNVTLSCEQNLNHDAMYWYRQDPGQGLRLIYYSQIVNDFQKGDIAEGYSVSREKKESFPLTVTSAQKNPTAFYLCASRDRGRNSPLHFGNGTRLTVT.

The table lists this clone with a few counts. The chain combines TRBV5-4 with TRBJ2-1; no reliable D call. Looked up from germline, CDR1 is SGHNT and CDR2 is YYREEE (reference sequence). V was trimmed by 2 bases and J by 7 bases, leaving 13 bases between them. The CDR3 spans 14 residues. CDR3 coding DNA: TGTGCCAGCAGCTTTGTGGGAAGTCGGAATGAGCAGTTCTTC. This translates into CASSFVGSRNEQFF. The variable domain in full, completed from reference TRBV5-4 and TRBJ2-1, reads ETGVTQSPTHLIKTRGQQVTLRCSSQSGHNTVSWYQQALGQGPQFIFQYYREEENGRGNFPPRFSGLQFPNYSSELNVNALELDDSALYLCASSFVGSRNEQFFGPGTRLTVL.

This clone came up once. This chain connects TRBV28 to TRBJ1-2; 7 positions match TRBD1. Trimming took 6 bases from V and 2 from J; bases not matched to a gene: 9. Germline lookup yields CDR1 MDHEN and CDR2 SYDVKM. The CDR3 runs to 15 residues. This CDR3 reads CASSPGNRGNYGYTF. In DNA, the CDR3 is TGTGCCAGCAGCCCCGGGAACAGGGGCAACTATGGCTACACCTTC.

This clone was seen a single time. The rearrangement joins TRBV19 to TRBJ1-1; D may be TRBD1 (5 bases). The V end was cut by 6 bases, the J end by 4 bases, with 15 bases between. The germline CDR1 and CDR2 sequences are LNHDA and SQIVND (reference sequence). The CDR3 is 14 amino acids. The CDR3 DNA reads as TGTGCCAGTAGCCGGGACTCGGAGGGCACTGAAGCTTTCTTT. Protein: CASSRDSEGTEAFF.

This clone was seen only once. This rearrangement joins TRBV5-1 to TRBJ2-3; no firm D call. The germline V gene encodes CDR1 SGHRS and CDR2 YFSETQ. Trimming stripped 0 bases from V and 2 bases from J, with 7 bases between. The CDR3 extends over 14 amino acids. In nucleotides, the CDR3 is TGCGCCAGCAGCTTGGAACAGTTCACAGATACGCAGTATTTT. Its protein is CASSLEQFTDTQYF.

The gene calls are TRBV4-1 and TRBJ2-7, with D maybe TRBD2 (6 bases). CDR1 and CDR2 (germline): MGHRA, YSYEKL. The CDR3 has 19 amino acids. The V end was cut by 0 bases, the J end by 0 bases, with 21 bases between. The CDR3 reads CASSQDRWRGRTYSYEQYF. In DNA form, the CDR3 reads TGCGCCAGCAGCCAAGATCGATGGAGGGGCAGGACCTACTCCTACGAGCAGTACTTC.

The CDR3 reads CASSQELGVNTEAFF. For the CDR3, the DNA is TGCGCCAGCAGCCAAGAACTGGGGGTGAACACTGAAGCTTTCTTT. The chain links TRBV4-1 to TRBJ1-1, with D perhaps matching TRBD1 (5 bases). Germline-derived CDR1 and CDR2 are MGHRA and YSYEKL. This CDR3 region has 15 residues. V was cut by 0 bases and J by 0 bases, with 8 bases left in between.

V usage is TRBV19 and J usage is TRBJ2-1, with 7 bases identical to TRBD2. This CDR3 is 16 amino acids long. The V segment lost 9 bases and the J segment 0 bases; nucleotides outside the gene matches: 11. CDR1 is LNHDA, CDR2 SQIVND, per germline (reference sequence). The CDR3 nucleotides read TGTGCCAGCACTAGCGCCACCCAAAGCTCCTACAATGAGCAGTTCTTC. Its protein product is CASTSATQSSYNEQFF.

CDR3 in DNA: TGTGCCAGCAGCCCCGACGGGGTGGACTCGGGCTACACCTTC. It encodes CASSPDGVDSGYTF. The rearrangement uses TRBV11-3 and TRBJ1-2, with D unresolved. V lost 5 bases to trimming and J lost 8 bases, with 18 bases between them. Germline V CDR1 and CDR2: SGHNT, YENEEA. The CDR3 runs to 14 residues.

This clone was seen only a few times. The chain uses TRBV4-3 and TRBJ2-7; D is possibly TRBD2 (7 bases). V was pared by 2 bases and J by 5 bases, with 13 bases between. Germline loops: CDR1 LGHNA, CDR2 YSLEER. The CDR3 sequence is 14 residues long. As DNA, the CDR3 is TGCGCCAGCAGCCAAAGGGAGGGGGGTGACGAGCAGTACTTC. Translating gives CASSQREGGDEQYF.

The chain links TRBV5-4 to TRBJ1-1, with 10 bases matching TRBD1. The CDR3 has 15 residues. CDR1 and CDR2 from the germline V gene are SGHNT and YYREEE (reference sequence). The V segment lost 3 bases and the J segment 6 bases; nucleotides outside the gene matches: 8. CDR3 amino acids: CASSWDRGPRAEAFF. The CDR3 bases are TGTGCCAGCAGCTGGGACAGGGGCCCGCGGGCTGAAGCTTTCTTT. Together with reference TRBV5-4 and TRBJ1-1, the CDR3 gives the full variable domain: ETGVTQSPTHLIKTRGQQVTLRCSSQSGHNTVSWYQQALGQGPQFIFQYYREEENGRGNFPPRFSGLQFPNYSSELNVNALELDDSALYLCASSWDRGPRAEAFFGQGTRLTVV.

The J gene is TRBJ1-2, the V gene TRBV11-3, with no clear D. The germline V and J ends were trimmed by 5 bases and 4 bases, with 11 bases remaining between them. Germline V gene lookup returns CDR1 SGHNT and CDR2 YENEEA. This CDR3 region has 13 residues. CDR3 nucleotide sequence: TGTGCCAGCAGCCTTAGGCCCTCCTATGGCTACACCTTC. Its translation: CASSLRPSYGYTF.

The chain combines TRBV11-2 with TRBJ2-1, with 9 bases that match TRBD2. J lost 7 bases, V lost 1 base, and 8 bases had no gene match. The CDR3 sequence is 16 residues long. CDR1 is SGHAT and CDR2 is FQNNGV in the germline V gene. The CDR3 sequence: CASSLASAGGYNEQFF. CDR3 nucleotide sequence: TGTGCCAGCAGCTTAGCGTCAGCGGGGGGCTATAATGAGCAGTTCTTC.